This paragraph covers one TCR beta chain sequence. The entry originates in a study of blood T cell repertoires in COVID-19. Generated by immunoSEQ multiplex PCR, the TCRdb table keeps only in-frame clones and is missing some. Among nearly 60,000 clones listed, around 87% were seen once. The CDR3 is made up of 15 amino acids. Trimming cost V 4 bases and J 1 base, with 11 bases left between them. Germline values: CDR1 LNHDA, CDR2 SQIVND (reference sequence). This clonotype originated in a man in his sixties with active COVID-19. The chain uses TRBV19 and TRBJ1-3, with TRBD1 as a possible D gene (5 bases). Specimen: peripheral blood. DNA for the CDR3: TGTGCCAGTAGTACCCATCGACAGTCTGGAAACACCATATATTTT. Translation gives CASSTHRQSGNTIYF.